The 15 T cell receptor beta chains in this list originate from one sample, sequenced in a study of T-cell reconstitution after alpha-beta-depleted transplantation in children. The library targeted TCRbeta and was prepared with unique molecular identifiers. TCRdb reanalysed the PCR reads using MiXCR and keeps one entry per CDR3 protein. The sample lists 600,000 to 700,000 distinct CDR3 sequences, roughly 17% seen once, with 1.1% in the top ten. This sample comprised PBMCs from the stem cell graft donor, obtained from the stem cell graft. These TCRs come from a human donor who donated a stem cell graft to a child with acute myeloid leukemia.

This clonotype was seen a few times. The chain employs TRBV12-3 or TRBV12-4 and TRBJ1-2; TRBD1 agrees at 11 bases. The CDR3 is 14 residues long. The trim removed 10 bases at V and 0 bases at J, leaving 4 bases unmatched. The CDR3 sequence is CATGGQGANYGYTF. The CDR3 DNA sequence: TGTGCCACGGGGGGACAGGGGGCTAACTATGGCTACACCTTC.

The table lists this clonotype with a few counts. The chain uses TRBV7-2 and TRBJ2-3, with 8 positions matching TRBD2. Germline trimming cut 1 base from V and 5 bases from J; bases unmatched to any gene: 8. This CDR3 is 16 amino acids long. Germline V gene sequence: CDR1 SGHTA, CDR2 FQGNSA. CDR3 protein: CASSLVRRGGRDTQYF. The CDR3 nucleotides read TGTGCCAGCAGCTTAGTTCGCCGGGGGGGCAGAGATACGCAGTATTTT.

This clonotype has just a few counts. The chain couples TRBV20-1 to TRBJ2-5; the D gene is possibly TRBD1 (6 bases). Per germline, CDR1 DFQATT and CDR2 SNEGSKA (reference sequence). Trimming stripped 5 bases from V and 1 base from J, with 14 bases between. This CDR3 contains 14 residues. In DNA, the CDR3 is TGCAGTGCTGTCTTGGGGGCCTTCCAAGAGACCCAGTACTTC. It specifies CSAVLGAFQETQYF.

The chain couples TRBV7-2 to TRBJ2-7; D possibly matches TRBD1 or TRBD2 (6 bases each). This CDR3 contains 16 residues. Trimming cost V 5 bases and J 1 base, with 18 bases left between them. Germline CDR1 and CDR2: SGHTA and FQGNSA. CDR3 coding DNA: TGTGCCAGCAGCGGGGGGACAAGGGGGTTATCCTACGAGCAGTACTTC. Translation gives CASSGGTRGLSYEQYF.

The table lists this clonotype with a count of one. The V and J genes are TRBV7-9 and TRBJ1-1, with a possible D match to TRBD1 (6 bases). CDR3 length: 16 amino acids. V gave up 5 bases and J gave up 0 bases, with 16 bases separating them. Germline V gives CDR1 SEHNR, CDR2 FQNEAQ (reference sequence). CDR3 loop: CASSLSKGGVNTEAFF. The CDR3 bases are TGTGCCAGCAGCCTCTCCAAAGGGGGGGTGAACACTGAAGCTTTCTTT. Full variable domain (remainder filled in from reference TRBV7-9 and TRBJ1-1): DTGVSQNPRHKITKRGQNVTFRCDPISEHNRLYWYRQTLGQGPEFLTYFQNEAQLEKSRLLSDRFSAERPKGSFSTLEIQRTEQGDSAMYLCASSLSKGGVNTEAFFGQGTRLTVV.

This clonotype was observed at least ten times. The chain couples TRBV20-1 to TRBJ1-2; the match to TRBD1 covers 8 bases. Germline V gene sequence: CDR1 DFQATT, CDR2 SNEGSKA (reference sequence). V lost 3 bases and J lost 4; bases outside the gene matches: 7. CDR3 length: 14 amino acids. CDR3 in amino acids: CSASGTGDPYGYTF. DNA for the CDR3: TGCAGTGCTAGTGGGACAGGAGATCCCTATGGCTACACCTTC.

The J gene is TRBJ1-5, the V gene TRBV12-3 or TRBV12-4; possible D gene TRBD1, 6 bases. V was shortened by 5 bases and J by 1 base, with 15 bases between the two germline ends. The CDR3 spans 16 residues. In nucleotides, the CDR3 is TGTGCCAGCAGTCCCGTTGGGGGCGGGAGCAATCAGCCCCAGCATTTT. It specifies CASSPVGGGSNQPQHF.

This clonotype was seen ten or more times. The chain employs TRBV6-1 and TRBJ2-6, with TRBD2 as a possible D gene (6 bases). The CDR3 has 16 amino acids. V was cut by 8 bases and J by 4 bases, with 18 bases left in between. Germline CDR1 is MNHNS and CDR2 is SASEGT. The DNA for the CDR3 is TGTGCCAGCGCCCGAGACGGGGGATACGGGGCCAACGTCCTGACTTTC. Its protein product is CASARDGGYGANVLTF.

This clonotype was counted at least ten times. The chain combines TRBV27 with TRBJ1-2; TRBD1 aligns across 7 bases. The CDR3 covers 14 residues. The germline CDR1 and CDR2 sequences are MNHEY and SMNVEV (reference sequence). V dropped 3 bases and J dropped 6; count of bases not matched to a gene: 7. The CDR3 bases are TGTGCCAGCAGTTTGCAGGGGGGATTTGATGGCTACACCTTC. Protein: CASSLQGGFDGYTF.

V gene TRBV20-1 combines with J gene TRBJ2-2, with 10 bases identical to TRBD2. CDR1 is DFQATT, CDR2 SNEGSKA, per germline (reference sequence). There are 15 residues in the CDR3. For the CDR3, the DNA is TGCAGCATCTTGAGCGGGGGGGAAGGTGGCGGGGAGCTGTTTTTT. It specifies CSILSGGEGGGELFF.

This clonotype was found a few times. J is TRBJ1-1 and V is TRBV7-9; D is unclear. Germline assignment: CDR1 SEHNR and CDR2 FQNEAQ (reference sequence). With 5 bases removed from V and 2 bases from J, the gap between germline ends came to 12 bases. CDR3 length equals 14 residues. The CDR3 DNA reads TGTGCCAGCAGCCCGACATTGCTTAACACTGAAGCTTTCTTT. This codes for CASSPTLLNTEAFF.

With respect to this clonotype: The junction does not match germline at one end; this may be a read error. The chain joins TRBV4-1 to TRBJ1-6; D might be TRBD1 (5 bases). Germline V CDR1 and CDR2: MGHRA, YSYEKL. This CDR3 region has 17 residues. This chain's CDR3 is CASSQDWGRNYNSPLRF. As DNA, the CDR3 is TGCGCCAGCAGCCAAGATTGGGGCAGGAACTATAATTCACCCCTCCGCTTT.

This clonotype was counted a few times. J is TRBJ2-3 and V is TRBV5-1, with D possibly being TRBD2 (6 bases). Per the germline V gene, CDR1 is SGHRS and CDR2 is YFSETQ. The ends were cut back, 0 bases at V and 1 base at J, with 15 bases in the middle. CDR3 length equals 17 residues. The CDR3 DNA reads as TGCGCCAGCAGCTTGGTAGTGTCGGGGGACCGCACAGATACGCAGTATTTT. Amino acid sequence: CASSLVVSGDRTDTQYF.

In its sample, this clonotype was seen many times. Here the CDR3 reads CSARGQRGSNEQFF. Here the CDR3 DNA reads TGCAGTGCTAGAGGACAGCGGGGGAGCAATGAGCAGTTCTTC. The gene calls are TRBV20-1 and TRBJ2-1, with 8 bases that match TRBD2. In germline, CDR1 is DFQATT, CDR2 SNEGSKA (reference sequence). This CDR3 comprises 14 residues. The ends lost 1 base at V and 6 bases at J; junction bases unmatched: 5.

V is TRBV7-2 and J is TRBJ2-3; D may be TRBD2 (6 bases). This CDR3 region has 15 residues. Germline CDR1 reads SGHTA; CDR2 reads FQGNSA. V gave up 5 bases and J gave up 1 base, with 13 bases separating them. CDR3 in DNA: TGTGCCAGCAGCCTCGGGGAGGAGGGCACAGATACGCAGTATTTT. Its translation is CASSLGEEGTDTQYF.